This T cell receptor beta chain was identified in a study of response to subunit inactivated influenza vaccine. TCRdb itself ran the RT-PCR reads through MiXCR, one entry per CDR3 protein. The data contain about 540,000 distinct CDR3 sequences, about 14% of them seen just once; the ten biggest clones take up roughly 10%. Overall study results and limits: Authors suggested few new T cells are recruited by each seasonal influenza vaccination.

On this clonotype itself: Its antigen is still unknown.

The CDR3 is 14 residues long. CDR1 is DFQATT and CDR2 is SNEGSKA in the germline V gene (reference sequence). With V trimmed by 7 bases and J by 2 bases, 10 bases remained unmatched. This TCR derives from a man in his fifties who received an inactivated influenza vaccine. The starting material was PBMCs from blood, obtained about 13 days after vaccination. J is TRBJ2-7 and V is TRBV20-1; TRBD1 matches at 8 bases. The CDR3 DNA reads TGCAGTGGGGCTCCCGGGACAGGCGCCTACGAGCAGTACTTC. Encoded protein: CSGAPGTGAYEQYF.